These T cell receptor beta chains were read from a single sample in a study of T cell responses to AZD1222 COVID-19 vaccine. Method: immunoSEQ multiplex PCR; TCRdb's copy keeps in-frame clones and lacks some. The profile covers 100,000 to 150,000 clones, with 75% to 90% appearing a single time and 3.5% to 5% taken by the ten largest. Source: peripheral blood, taken 28 days after the second AZD1222 dose. The receptors here all came from an adult who received the AZD1222 COVID-19 vaccine. Each CDR3 is given with its conserved first and last residue. A D gene is named only where the DNA matches it firmly. Part of the rows lack a size; the others show once, few, many or a class for expanded clones.

clone_size	v_call	d_call	j_call	cdr3_aa	cdr3_nt
-	TRBV5-1	-	TRBJ1-1	CASKIQRNTEAFF	TGCGCCAGCAAAATCCAGAGGAACACTGAAGCTTTCTTT
-	TRBV5-1	-	TRBJ2-7	CASSLVGTHIEQYF	TGCGCCAGCAGCTTGGTGGGGACACATATCGAGCAGTACTTC
-	TRBV4-2	TRBD2	TRBJ2-1	CASSQGGIRPTYEQFF	TGTGCCAGCAGCCAGGGGGGGATCAGACCTACGTATGAGCAGTTCTTC
few	TRBV19	-	TRBJ1-2	CATQGGGPAWEDGYTF	TGTGCCACCCAAGGCGGGGGGCCGGCCTGGGAGGATGGCTACACCTTC
-	TRBV3-1/TRBV3-2	-	TRBJ1-6	CASSQSDSPLHF	TGTGCCAGCAGCCAGAGCGATTCACCCCTCCACTTT
few	TRBV28	TRBD1	TRBJ2-7	CASTIKGDRGREQYF	TGTGCCAGCACCATAAAGGGGGACAGGGGGCGGGAGCAGTACTTC
-	TRBV11-2	-	TRBJ2-7	CASSLGRPGRSEQYF	TGTGCCAGCAGCTTAGGCCGGCCAGGCCGTTCCGAGCAGTACTTC
-	TRBV18	-	TRBJ2-6	CASSPEPGAGANVLTF	TGTGCCAGCTCCCCTGAACCAGGGGCTGGGGCCAACGTCCTGACTTTC
-	TRBV5-4	TRBD2	TRBJ2-1	CASSLEASGGYNEQFF	TGTGCCAGCAGCTTGGAGGCTAGCGGGGGTTACAATGAGCAGTTCTTC
-	TRBV21-1	-	TRBJ1-2	CASSIRGTAYGYTF	TGTGCCAGCAGCATTCGCGGGACAGCCTATGGCTACACCTTC
-	TRBV4-1	TRBD1	TRBJ2-7	CASSRATGVEQYF	TGCGCCAGCAGCCGCGCAACAGGGGTCGAGCAGTACTTC
-	TRBV6-6	-	TRBJ2-5	CASSYSGRVQETQYF	TGTGCCAGCAGTTACTCTGGCAGGGTCCAAGAGACCCAGTACTTC
once	TRBV24-1	-	TRBJ2-2	CATSDLWVSGELFF	TGTGCCACCAGTGATCTTTGGGTCTCCGGGGAGCTGTTTTTT
-	TRBV3-1/TRBV3-2	-	TRBJ2-3	CASSQAADTQYF	TGTGCCAGCAGCCAAGCCGCAGATACGCAGTATTTT
-	TRBV2	-	TRBJ1-5	CASSDAGAPINQPQHF	TGTGCCAGCAGTGACGCGGGGGCACCAATCAATCAGCCCCAGCATTTT
-	TRBV18	-	TRBJ2-1	CASSPSTPEQFF	TGTGCCAGCTCACCAAGCACCCCTGAGCAGTTCTTC
-	TRBV6-5	-	TRBJ2-3	CASSYTQLYGDTQYF	TGTGCCAGCAGTTACACCCAATTATACGGGGATACGCAGTATTTT
few	TRBV6-1	TRBD2	TRBJ2-1	CASSAPPLAGLNNEQFF	TGTGCCAGCAGTGCCCCGCCGCTAGCGGGCCTAAACAATGAGCAGTTCTTC
-	TRBV27	-	TRBJ1-4	CASSRGAAEKLFF	TGTGCCAGCAGTCGAGGGGCGGCTGAAAAACTGTTTTTT
-	TRBV5-1	TRBD2	TRBJ2-1	CASSRRTSTSYNEQFF	TGCGCCAGCAGCCGAAGGACTAGCACCTCCTACAATGAGCAGTTCTTC
-	TRBV6-1	-	TRBJ2-7	CASSDVTVKAYEQYF	TGTGCCAGCAGTGACGTGACAGTGAAGGCCTACGAGCAGTACTTC
-	TRBV28	-	TRBJ1-2	CASSSPIGQTTNYGYTF	TGTGCCAGCAGTAGCCCTATCGGGCAGACCACTAACTATGGCTACACCTTC
-	TRBV7-8	TRBD1	TRBJ1-5	CASSLTGGVNQPQHF	TGTGCCAGCAGCTTAACAGGGGGAGTCAATCAGCCCCAGCATTTT
once	TRBV19	-	TRBJ1-2	CASTQSSQGYGYTF	TGTGCCAGTACCCAAAGTTCGCAGGGATATGGCTACACCTTC
-	TRBV5-1	-	TRBJ1-3	CASSSRSAVSSGNTIYF	TGCGCCAGCAGCTCCAGATCGGCGGTGAGCTCTGGAAACACCATATATTTT
-	TRBV5-1	-	TRBJ2-1	CASSLQGSIYNEQFF	TGCGCCAGCAGCTTGCAGGGGTCAATTTACAATGAGCAGTTCTTC